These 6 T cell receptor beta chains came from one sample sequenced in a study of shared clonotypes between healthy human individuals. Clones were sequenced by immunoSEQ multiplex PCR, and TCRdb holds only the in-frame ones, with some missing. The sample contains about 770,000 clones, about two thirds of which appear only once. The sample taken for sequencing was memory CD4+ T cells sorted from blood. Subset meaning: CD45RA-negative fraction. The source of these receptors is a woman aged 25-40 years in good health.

The CDR3 region is CASNKGGGTGELFF. The DNA for the CDR3 is TGTGCCAGCAATAAGGGAGGCGGTACCGGGGAGCTGTTTTTT. The chain links TRBV28 to TRBJ2-2; D perhaps matches TRBD2 (6 bases). Trimming cost V 7 bases and J 5 bases, with 14 bases left between them. CDR1 MDHEN and CDR2 SYDVKM come from the germline V gene. CDR3 length: 14 residues.

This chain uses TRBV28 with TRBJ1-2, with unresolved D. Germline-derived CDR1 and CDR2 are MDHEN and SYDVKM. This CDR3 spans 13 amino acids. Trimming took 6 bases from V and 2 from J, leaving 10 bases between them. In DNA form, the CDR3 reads TGTGCCAGCAGCCCGCCTCTGAACTATGGCTACACCTTC. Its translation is CASSPPLNYGYTF.

The CDR3 sequence is CASSPPEQAGFGYTF. In nucleotides, the CDR3 is TGTGCCAGCTCACCCCCCGAACAGGCGGGATTCGGCTACACCTTC. The chain joins TRBV18 to TRBJ1-2; possible D gene TRBD1, 5 bases. CDR3 size: 15 residues. The germline V gene encodes CDR1 KGHSH and CDR2 LQKENI. V was clipped by 3 bases and J by 8 bases, with 19 bases between them.

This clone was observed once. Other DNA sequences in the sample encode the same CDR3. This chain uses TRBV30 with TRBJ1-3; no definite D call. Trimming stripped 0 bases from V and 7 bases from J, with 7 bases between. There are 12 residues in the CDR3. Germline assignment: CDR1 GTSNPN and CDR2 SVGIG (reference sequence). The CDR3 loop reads CAWSVRGNTIYF. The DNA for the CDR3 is TGTGCCTGGAGTGTTCGTGGGAACACCATATATTTT. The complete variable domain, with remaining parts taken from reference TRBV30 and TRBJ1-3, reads SQTIHQWPATLVQPVGSPLSLECTVEGTSNPNLYWYRQAAGRGLQLLFYSVGIGQISSEVPQNLSASRPQDRQFILSSKKLLLSDSGFYLCAWSVRGNTIYFGEGSWLTVV.

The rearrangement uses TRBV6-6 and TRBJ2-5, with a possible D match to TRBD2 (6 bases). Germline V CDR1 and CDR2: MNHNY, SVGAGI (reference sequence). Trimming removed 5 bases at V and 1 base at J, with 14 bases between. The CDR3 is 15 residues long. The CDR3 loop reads CASSRLERSQETQYF. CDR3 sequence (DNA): TGTGCCAGCAGTCGACTAGAGAGGAGCCAAGAGACCCAGTACTTC.

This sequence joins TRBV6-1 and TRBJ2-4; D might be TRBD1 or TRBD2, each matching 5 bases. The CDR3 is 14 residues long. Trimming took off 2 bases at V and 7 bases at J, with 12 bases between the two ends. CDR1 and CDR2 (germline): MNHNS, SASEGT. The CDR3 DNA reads TGTGCCAGCAGTGAAACGGGTGAGGGGAACATTCAGTACTTC. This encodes CASSETGEGNIQYF.